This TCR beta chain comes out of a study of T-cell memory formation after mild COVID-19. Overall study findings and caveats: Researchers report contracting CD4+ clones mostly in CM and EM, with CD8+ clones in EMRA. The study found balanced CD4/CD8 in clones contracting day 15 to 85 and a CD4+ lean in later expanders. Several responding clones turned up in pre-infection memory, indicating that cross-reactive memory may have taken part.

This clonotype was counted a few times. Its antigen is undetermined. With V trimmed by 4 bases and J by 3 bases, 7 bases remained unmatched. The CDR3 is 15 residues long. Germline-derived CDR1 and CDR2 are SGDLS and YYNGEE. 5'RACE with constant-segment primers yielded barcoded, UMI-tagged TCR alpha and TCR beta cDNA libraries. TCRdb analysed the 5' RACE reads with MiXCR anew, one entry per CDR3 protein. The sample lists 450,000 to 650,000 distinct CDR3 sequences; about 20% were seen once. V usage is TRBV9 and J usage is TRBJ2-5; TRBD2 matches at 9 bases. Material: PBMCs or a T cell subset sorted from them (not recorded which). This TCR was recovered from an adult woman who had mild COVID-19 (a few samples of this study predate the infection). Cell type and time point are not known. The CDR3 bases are TGTGCCAGCAGCCTCGCGGGGGGGGCCGAAGAGACCCAGTACTTC. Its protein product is CASSLAGGAEETQYF.